This TCR beta chain was recorded in a study of T-cell memory formation after mild COVID-19. Overall study context: The study found TCR clusters largely donor specific.

TCRdb re-analysed the 5' RACE reads in MiXCR, keeping a single row per CDR3 protein. The top ten clones hold 30% to 35% of a sample with fewer than 90,000 distinct CDR3 sequences, approximately 15% of them seen once. Germline CDR1 reads MNHEY; CDR2 reads SVGEGT. V was clipped by 8 bases and J by 1 base, with 8 bases between them. This CDR3 comprises 12 residues. With respect to this clonotype: Its specificity is not known.

General study findings and limits: Later expanders leaned toward CD4+, whereas clones contracting from day 15 to 85 were balanced CD4/CD8.

The chain recombines TRBV6-2 or TRBV6-3 with TRBJ1-1; D ambiguous. What was sequenced was PBMCs or a T cell subset sorted from them (not recorded which). This TCR was recovered from an adult woman who had mild COVID-19 (a few samples of this study predate the infection). Cell type and time point are not known. CDR3 sequence: CASCSGNTEAFF. The CDR3 DNA is TGTGCCAGCTGCTCAGGGAACACTGAAGCTTTCTTT.